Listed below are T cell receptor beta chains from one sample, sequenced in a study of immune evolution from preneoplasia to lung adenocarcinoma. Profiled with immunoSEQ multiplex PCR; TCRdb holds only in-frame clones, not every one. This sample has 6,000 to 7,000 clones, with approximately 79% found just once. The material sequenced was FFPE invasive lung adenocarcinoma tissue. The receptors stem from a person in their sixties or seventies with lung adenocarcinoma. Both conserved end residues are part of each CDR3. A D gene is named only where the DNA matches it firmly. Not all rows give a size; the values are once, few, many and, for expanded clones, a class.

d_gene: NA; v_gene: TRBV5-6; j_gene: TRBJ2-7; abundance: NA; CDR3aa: CASSVGFYEQYF; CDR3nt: TGTGCCAGCAGCGTAGGATTCTACGAGCAGTACTTC
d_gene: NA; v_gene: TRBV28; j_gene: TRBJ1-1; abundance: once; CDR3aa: CASSWNFEAFF; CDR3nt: TGTGCCAGCAGTTGGAATTTCGAAGCTTTCTTT
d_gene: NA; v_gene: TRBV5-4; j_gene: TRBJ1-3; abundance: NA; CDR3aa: CAAPQTGNTIYF; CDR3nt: TGTGCCGCCCCCCAGACTGGAAACACCATATATTTT
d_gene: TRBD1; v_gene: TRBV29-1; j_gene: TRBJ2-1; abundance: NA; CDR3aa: CSVVPGGLNNEQFF; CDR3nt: TGCAGCGTGGTCCCAGGGGGCCTTAATAATGAGCAGTTCTTC
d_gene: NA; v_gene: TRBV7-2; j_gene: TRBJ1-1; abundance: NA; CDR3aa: CASSLGRLEAFF; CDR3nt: TGTGCCAGCAGCTTAGGACGGTTAGAAGCTTTCTTT
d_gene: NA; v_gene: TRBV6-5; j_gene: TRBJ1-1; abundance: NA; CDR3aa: CASSTTDRGVEAFF; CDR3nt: TGTGCCAGCAGCACAACCGACCGAGGAGTAGAAGCTTTCTTT
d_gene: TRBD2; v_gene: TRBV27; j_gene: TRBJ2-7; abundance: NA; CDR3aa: CASSPSGTSGRGRYYEQYF; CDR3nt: TGTGCCAGCAGTCCATCCGGGACTAGCGGGAGAGGCCGTTACTACGAGCAGTACTTC
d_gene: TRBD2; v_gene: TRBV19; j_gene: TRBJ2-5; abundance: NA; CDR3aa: CASSIDGGRGSETQYF; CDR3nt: TGTGCCAGTAGTATAGATGGCGGGAGGGGGTCAGAGACCCAGTACTTC
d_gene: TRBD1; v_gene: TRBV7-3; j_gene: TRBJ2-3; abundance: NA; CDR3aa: CASSSGTGHTDTQYF; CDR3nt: TGTGCCAGCAGCTCCGGGACAGGGCACACAGATACGCAGTATTTT
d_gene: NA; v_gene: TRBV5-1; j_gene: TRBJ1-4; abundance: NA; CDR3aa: CASSHIGGKNEKLFF; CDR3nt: TGCGCCAGCAGCCACATAGGGGGAAAAAATGAAAAACTGTTTTTT
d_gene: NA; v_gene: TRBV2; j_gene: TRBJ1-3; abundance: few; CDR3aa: CASMQDSGNTIYF; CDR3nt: TGTGCCAGCATGCAGGACTCGGGAAACACCATATATTTT
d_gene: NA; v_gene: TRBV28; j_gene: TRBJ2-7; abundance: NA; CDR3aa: CASSFVGAQDEQYF; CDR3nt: TGTGCCAGCAGTTTTGTAGGGGCGCAGGACGAGCAGTACTTC
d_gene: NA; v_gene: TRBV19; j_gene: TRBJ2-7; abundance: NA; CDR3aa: CASSFLVSSSYEQYF; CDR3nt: TGTGCCAGTAGTTTCCTCGTAAGCTCGTCCTACGAGCAGTACTTC
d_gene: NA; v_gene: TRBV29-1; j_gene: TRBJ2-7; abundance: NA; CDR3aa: CSAENSYEQYF; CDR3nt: TGCAGCGCTGAAAATTCCTACGAGCAGTACTTC
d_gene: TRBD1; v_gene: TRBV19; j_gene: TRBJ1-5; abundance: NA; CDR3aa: CASSMDRGVRQPQHF; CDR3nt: TGTGCCAGTAGTATGGACAGGGGAGTACGGCAGCCCCAGCATTTT
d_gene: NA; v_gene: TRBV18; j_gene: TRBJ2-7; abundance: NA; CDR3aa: CASRQSAATFPYEQYF; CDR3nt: TGTGCCAGTCGTCAGTCGGCAGCAACCTTCCCCTACGAGCAGTACTTC
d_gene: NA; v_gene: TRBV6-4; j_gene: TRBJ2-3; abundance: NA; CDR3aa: CASSQDYTTDTQYF; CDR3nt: TGTGCCAGCAGCCAAGACTACACCACAGATACGCAGTATTTT
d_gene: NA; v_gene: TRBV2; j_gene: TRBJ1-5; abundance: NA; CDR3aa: CASSRDTNQPQHF; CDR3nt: TGTGCCAGCAGCCGGGACACTAATCAGCCCCAGCATTTT
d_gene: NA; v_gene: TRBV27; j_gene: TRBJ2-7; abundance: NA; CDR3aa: CASSLKGVREQYF; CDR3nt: TGTGCCAGCAGTTTAAAGGGTGTAAGGGAGCAGTACTTC
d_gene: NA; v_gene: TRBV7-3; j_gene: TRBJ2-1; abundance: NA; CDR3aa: CASSLRSNNEQFF; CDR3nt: TGTGCCAGCAGCTTAAGATCAAACAATGAGCAGTTCTTC
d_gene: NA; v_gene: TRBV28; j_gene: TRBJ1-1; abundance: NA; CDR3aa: CASRTVANEAFF; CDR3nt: TGTGCCAGTAGGACAGTCGCAAATGAAGCTTTCTTT
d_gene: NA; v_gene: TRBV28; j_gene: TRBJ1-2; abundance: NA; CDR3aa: CASNPPNTGYTF; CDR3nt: TGTGCCAGCAATCCCCCGAACACGGGCTACACCTTC
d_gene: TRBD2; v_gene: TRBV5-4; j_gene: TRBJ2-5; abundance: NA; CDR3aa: CASSSKLAGGLGTQYF; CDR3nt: TGTGCCAGCAGCTCCAAACTAGCGGGAGGGCTGGGGACCCAGTACTTC
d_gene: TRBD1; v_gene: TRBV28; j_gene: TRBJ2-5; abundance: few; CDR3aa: CASSSPTGEETQYF; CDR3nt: TGTGCCAGCAGTTCCCCGACAGGGGAGGAGACCCAGTACTTC
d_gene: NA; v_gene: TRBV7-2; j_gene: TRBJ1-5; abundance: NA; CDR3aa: CASSPTGGNSNQPQHF; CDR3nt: TGTGCCAGCAGCCCTACAGGTGGCAATAGCAATCAGCCCCAGCATTTT